This TCR beta chain was profiled in a study of beta chain features in type 1 diabetes. Germline CDR1 and CDR2: MDHEN and SYDVKM. V lost 6 bases, J lost 3 bases, and 3 bases stayed unmatched. This CDR3 has 13 amino acids. The sequenced template was cDNA made from the entire isolated RNA. Profiled with immunoSEQ multiplex PCR; TCRdb holds only in-frame clones, not every one. Of roughly 180,000 clones in the sample, around 8% were seen once. This clone was picked up a small number of times. Its specificity is unknown. Study results and caveats: A moderate, significant TCRB CDR3 shortening appeared in type 1 diabetes across four CD4+ subsets.

The TCR was taken from a woman aged 40 to 50 with type 1 diabetes. Material for sequencing was central memory CD4+ T cells from blood. The chain uses TRBV28 and TRBJ2-5, with 8 nucleotides matching TRBD2. The CDR3 DNA reads as TGTGCCAGCAGCTTGGGACTAGAAGAGACCCAGTACTTC. It yields the protein CASSLGLEETQYF.